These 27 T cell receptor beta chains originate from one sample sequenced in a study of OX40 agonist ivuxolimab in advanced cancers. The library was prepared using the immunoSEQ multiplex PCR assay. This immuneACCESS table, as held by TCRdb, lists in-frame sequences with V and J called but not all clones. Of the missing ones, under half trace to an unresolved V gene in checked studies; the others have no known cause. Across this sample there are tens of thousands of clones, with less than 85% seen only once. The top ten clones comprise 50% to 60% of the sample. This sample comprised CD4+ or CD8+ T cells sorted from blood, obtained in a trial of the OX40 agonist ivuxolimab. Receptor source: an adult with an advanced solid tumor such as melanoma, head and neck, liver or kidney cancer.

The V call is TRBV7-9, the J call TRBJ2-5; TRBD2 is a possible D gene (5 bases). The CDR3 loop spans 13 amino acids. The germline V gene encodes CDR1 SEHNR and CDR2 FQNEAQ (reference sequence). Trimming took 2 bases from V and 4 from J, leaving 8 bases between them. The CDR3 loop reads CASSLTEGETQYF. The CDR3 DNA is TGTGCCAGCAGCTTAACAGAGGGAGAGACCCAGTACTTC.

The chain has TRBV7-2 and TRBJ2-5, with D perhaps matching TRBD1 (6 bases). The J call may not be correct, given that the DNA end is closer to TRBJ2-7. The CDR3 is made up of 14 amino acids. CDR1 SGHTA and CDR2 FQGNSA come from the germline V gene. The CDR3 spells CASRSTGLSYEQYF. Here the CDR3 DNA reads TGTGCCAGCAGGAGTACAGGGCTCTCCTACGAGCAGTACTTC.

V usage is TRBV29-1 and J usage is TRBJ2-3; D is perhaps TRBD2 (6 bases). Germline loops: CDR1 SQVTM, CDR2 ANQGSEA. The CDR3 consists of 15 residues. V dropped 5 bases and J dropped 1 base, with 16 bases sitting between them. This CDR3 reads CSVPGLPRGTDTQYF. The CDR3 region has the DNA TGCAGCGTTCCGGGACTCCCCCGAGGCACAGATACGCAGTATTTT.

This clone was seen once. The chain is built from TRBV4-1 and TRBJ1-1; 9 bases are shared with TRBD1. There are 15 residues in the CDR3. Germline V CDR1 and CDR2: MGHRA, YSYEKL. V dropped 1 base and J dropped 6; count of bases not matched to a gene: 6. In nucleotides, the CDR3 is TGCGCCAGCAGCCAAGGAGACAGGGGGGTAGCTGAAGCTTTCTTT. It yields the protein CASSQGDRGVAEAFF.

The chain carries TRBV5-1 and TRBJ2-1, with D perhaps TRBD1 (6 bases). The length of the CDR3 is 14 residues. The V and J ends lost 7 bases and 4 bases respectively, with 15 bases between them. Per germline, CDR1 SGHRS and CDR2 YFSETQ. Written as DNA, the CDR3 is TGCGCCAGCTTTACAGGGAGTTCTTACAATGAGCAGTTCTTC. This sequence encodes CASFTGSSYNEQFF.

CDR3 sequence: CASKPGESYGYTF. CDR3 bases: TGTGCCAGCAAACCGGGGGAGAGCTATGGCTACACCTTC. The chain couples TRBV25-1 to TRBJ1-2; perhaps TRBD1 as D (5 bases). With 7 bases removed from V and 4 bases from J, the gap between germline ends came to 13 bases. Germline lookup yields CDR1 MGHDK and CDR2 SYGVNS. This CDR3 comprises 13 residues.

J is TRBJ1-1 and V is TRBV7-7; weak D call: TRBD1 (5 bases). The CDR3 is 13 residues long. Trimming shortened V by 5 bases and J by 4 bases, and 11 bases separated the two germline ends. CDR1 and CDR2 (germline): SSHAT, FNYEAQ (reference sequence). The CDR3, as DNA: TGTGCCAGCAGCCTCTCAGGGAGCACTGAAGCTTTCTTT. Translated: CASSLSGSTEAFF. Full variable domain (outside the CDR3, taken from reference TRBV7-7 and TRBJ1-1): GAGVSQSPRYKVTKRGQDVTLRCDPISSHATLYWYQQALGQGPEFLTYFNYEAQPDKSGLPSDRFSAERPEGSISTLTIQRTEQRDSAMYRCASSLSGSTEAFFGQGTRLTVV.

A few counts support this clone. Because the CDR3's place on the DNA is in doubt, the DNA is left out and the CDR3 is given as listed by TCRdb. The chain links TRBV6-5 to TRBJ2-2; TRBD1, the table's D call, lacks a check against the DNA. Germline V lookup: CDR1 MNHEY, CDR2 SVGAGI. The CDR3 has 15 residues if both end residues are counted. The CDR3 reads CASSSSAGHTGELFF.

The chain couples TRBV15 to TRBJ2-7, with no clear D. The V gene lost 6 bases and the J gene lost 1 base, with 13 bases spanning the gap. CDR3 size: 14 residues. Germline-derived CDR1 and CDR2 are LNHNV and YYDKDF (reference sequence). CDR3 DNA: TGTGCCACCAGAGCCTCCGTAGTATCCTACGAGCAGTACTTC. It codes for CATRASVVSYEQYF.

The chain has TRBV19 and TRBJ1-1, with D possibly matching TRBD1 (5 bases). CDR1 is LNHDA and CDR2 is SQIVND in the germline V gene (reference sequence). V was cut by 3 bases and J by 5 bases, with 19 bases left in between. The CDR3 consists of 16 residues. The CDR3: CASSIGLGEVGTEAFF. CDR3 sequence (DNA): TGTGCCAGTAGTATTGGGTTGGGGGAAGTCGGGACTGAAGCTTTCTTT.

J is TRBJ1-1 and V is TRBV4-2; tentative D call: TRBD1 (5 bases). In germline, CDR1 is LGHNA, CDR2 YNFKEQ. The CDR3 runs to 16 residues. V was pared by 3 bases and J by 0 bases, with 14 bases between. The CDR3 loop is CASSHPLGEMNTEAFF. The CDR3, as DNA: TGTGCCAGCAGCCACCCGCTAGGGGAGATGAACACTGAAGCTTTCTTT.

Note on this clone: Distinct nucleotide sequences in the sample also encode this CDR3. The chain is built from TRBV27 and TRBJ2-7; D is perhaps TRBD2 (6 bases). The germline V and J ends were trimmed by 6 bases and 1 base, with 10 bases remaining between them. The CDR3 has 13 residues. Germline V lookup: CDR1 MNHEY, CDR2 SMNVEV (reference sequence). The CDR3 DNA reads TGTGCCAGCAGGGGACTGGCGTCCTACGAGCAGTACTTC. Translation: CASRGLASYEQYF.

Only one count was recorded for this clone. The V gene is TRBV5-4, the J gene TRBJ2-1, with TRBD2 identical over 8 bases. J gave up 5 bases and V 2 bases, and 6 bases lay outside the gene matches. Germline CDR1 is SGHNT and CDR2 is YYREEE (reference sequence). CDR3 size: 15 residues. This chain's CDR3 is CASSLGAGGHNEQFF. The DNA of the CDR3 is TGTGCCAGCAGCTTAGGCGCGGGGGGACACAATGAGCAGTTCTTC.

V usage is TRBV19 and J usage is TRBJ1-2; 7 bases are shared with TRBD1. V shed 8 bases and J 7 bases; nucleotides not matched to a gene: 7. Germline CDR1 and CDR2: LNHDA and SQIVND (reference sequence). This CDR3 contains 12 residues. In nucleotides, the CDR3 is TGTGCCAGTGGGTCAGGGGGGTCTGGCTACACCTTC. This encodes CASGSGGSGYTF.

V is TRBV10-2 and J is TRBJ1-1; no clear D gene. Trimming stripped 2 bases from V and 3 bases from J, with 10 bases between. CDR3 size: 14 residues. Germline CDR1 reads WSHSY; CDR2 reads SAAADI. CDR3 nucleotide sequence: TGCGCCAGCAGTGAGCAGGTTCGGGACACTGAAGCTTTCTTT. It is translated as CASSEQVRDTEAFF.

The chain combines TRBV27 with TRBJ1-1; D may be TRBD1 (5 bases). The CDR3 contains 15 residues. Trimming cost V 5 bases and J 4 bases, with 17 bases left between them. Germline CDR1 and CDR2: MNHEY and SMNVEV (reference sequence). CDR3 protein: CASSPLWVGATEAFF. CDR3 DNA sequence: TGTGCCAGCAGTCCTCTGTGGGTCGGGGCCACTGAAGCTTTCTTT.

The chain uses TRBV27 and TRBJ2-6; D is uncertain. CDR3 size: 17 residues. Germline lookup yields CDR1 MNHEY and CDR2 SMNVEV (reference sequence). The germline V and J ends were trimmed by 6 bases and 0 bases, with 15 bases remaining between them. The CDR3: CASSGTRAYSGANVLTF. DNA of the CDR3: TGTGCCAGCAGCGGAACGAGAGCATACTCTGGGGCCAACGTCCTGACTTTC. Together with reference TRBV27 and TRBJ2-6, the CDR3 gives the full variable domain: EAQVTQNPRYLITVTGKKLTVTCSQNMNHEYMSWYRQDPGLGLRQIYYSMNVEVTDKGDVPEGYKVSRKEKRNFPLILESPSPNQTSLYFCASSGTRAYSGANVLTFGAGSRLTVL.

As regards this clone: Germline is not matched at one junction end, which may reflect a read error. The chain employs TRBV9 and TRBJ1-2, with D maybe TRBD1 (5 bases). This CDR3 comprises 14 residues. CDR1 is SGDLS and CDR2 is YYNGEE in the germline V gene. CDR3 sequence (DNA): TGTGCCAGCAGCGCCTCCGGGACGGATTATGCCTACACCTTC. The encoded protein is CASSASGTDYAYTF.

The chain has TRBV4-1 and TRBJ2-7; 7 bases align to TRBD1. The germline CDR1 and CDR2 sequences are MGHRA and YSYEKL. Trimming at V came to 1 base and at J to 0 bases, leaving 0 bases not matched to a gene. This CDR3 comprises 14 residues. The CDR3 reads CASSQAGGSYEQYF. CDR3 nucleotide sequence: TGCGCCAGCAGCCAAGCAGGGGGCTCCTACGAGCAGTACTTC.

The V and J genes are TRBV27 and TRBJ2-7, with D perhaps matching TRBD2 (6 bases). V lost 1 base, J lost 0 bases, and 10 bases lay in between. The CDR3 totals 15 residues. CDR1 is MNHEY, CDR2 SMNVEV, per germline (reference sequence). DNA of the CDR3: TGTGCCAGCAGTTTATACGCGGGGAGCTCCTACGAGCAGTACTTC. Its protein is CASSLYAGSSYEQYF.

CDR3 region: CASSSGGGQSGYTF. The CDR3 coding sequence is TGTGCCAGCAGCTCAGGGGGGGGGCAGAGTGGCTACACCTTC. The chain combines TRBV9 with TRBJ1-2; 7 bases fit TRBD1. J was trimmed by 7 bases and V by 4 bases; bases with no gene match: 10. CDR3 size: 14 residues. CDR1 SGDLS and CDR2 YYNGEE come from the germline V gene.

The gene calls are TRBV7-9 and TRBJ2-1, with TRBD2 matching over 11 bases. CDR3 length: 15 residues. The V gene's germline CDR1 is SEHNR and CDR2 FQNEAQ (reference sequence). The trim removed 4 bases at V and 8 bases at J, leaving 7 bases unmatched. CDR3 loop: CASSSTLAGAYEQFF. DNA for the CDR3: TGTGCCAGCAGCTCCACACTAGCGGGAGCGTATGAGCAGTTCTTC. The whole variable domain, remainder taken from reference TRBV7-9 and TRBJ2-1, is DTGVSQNPRHKITKRGQNVTFRCDPISEHNRLYWYRQTLGQGPEFLTYFQNEAQLEKSRLLSDRFSAERPKGSFSTLEIQRTEQGDSAMYLCASSSTLAGAYEQFFGPGTRLTVL.

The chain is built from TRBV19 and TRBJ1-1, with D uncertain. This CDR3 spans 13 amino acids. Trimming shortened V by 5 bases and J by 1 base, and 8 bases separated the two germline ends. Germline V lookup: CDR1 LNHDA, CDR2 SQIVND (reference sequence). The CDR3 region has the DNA TGTGCCAGTAGTTTACACGAGAACACTGAAGCTTTCTTT. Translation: CASSLHENTEAFF.

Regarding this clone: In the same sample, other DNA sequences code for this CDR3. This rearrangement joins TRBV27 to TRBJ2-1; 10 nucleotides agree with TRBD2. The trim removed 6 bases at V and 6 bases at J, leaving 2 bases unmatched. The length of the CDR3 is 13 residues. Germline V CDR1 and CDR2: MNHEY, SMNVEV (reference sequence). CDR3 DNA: TGTGCCAGCAGGGGACTAGCGACCAATGAGCAGTTCTTC. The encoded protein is CASRGLATNEQFF.

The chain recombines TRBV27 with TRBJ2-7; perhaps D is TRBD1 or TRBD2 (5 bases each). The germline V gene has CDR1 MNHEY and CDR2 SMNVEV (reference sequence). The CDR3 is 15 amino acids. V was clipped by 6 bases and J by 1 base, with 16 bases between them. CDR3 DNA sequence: TGTGCCAGCAGGGGTCTCGGGGCCAGGTCCTACGAGCAGTACTTC. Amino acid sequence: CASRGLGARSYEQYF.

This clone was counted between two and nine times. DNA of the CDR3: TGTGCCAGCAGTGAAGTTGGAGGGGCTGGAAACACCATATATTTT. It yields the protein CASSEVGGAGNTIYF. The chain couples TRBV6-1 to TRBJ1-3; D is possibly TRBD1 (5 bases). The length of the CDR3 is 15 residues. Germline V gene sequence: CDR1 MNHNS, CDR2 SASEGT. Trimming cost V 1 base and J 2 bases, with 9 bases left between them.

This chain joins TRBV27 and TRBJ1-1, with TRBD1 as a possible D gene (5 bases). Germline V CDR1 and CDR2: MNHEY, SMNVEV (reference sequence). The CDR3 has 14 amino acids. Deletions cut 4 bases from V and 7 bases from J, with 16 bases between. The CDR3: CASSSPVGGYEAFF. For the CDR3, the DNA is TGTGCCAGCAGTTCCCCGGTCGGGGGATATGAAGCTTTCTTT.